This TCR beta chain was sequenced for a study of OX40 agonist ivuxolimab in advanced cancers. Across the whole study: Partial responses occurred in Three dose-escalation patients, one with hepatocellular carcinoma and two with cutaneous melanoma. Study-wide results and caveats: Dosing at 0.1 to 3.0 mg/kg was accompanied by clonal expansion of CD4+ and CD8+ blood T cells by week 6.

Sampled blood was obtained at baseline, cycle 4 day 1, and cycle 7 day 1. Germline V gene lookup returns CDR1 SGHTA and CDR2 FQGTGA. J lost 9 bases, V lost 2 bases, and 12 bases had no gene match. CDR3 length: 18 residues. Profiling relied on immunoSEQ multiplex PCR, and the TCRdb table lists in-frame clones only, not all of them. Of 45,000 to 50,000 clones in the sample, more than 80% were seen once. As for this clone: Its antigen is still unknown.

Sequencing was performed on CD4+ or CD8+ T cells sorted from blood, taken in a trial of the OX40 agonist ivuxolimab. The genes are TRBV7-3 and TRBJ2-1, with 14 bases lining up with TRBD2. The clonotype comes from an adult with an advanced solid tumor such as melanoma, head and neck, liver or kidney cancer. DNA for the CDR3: TGTGCCAGCAGCTTAGGAGTGGGGGGACTAGCGGGAGCTACTGAGCAGTTCTTC. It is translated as CASSLGVGGLAGATEQFF.